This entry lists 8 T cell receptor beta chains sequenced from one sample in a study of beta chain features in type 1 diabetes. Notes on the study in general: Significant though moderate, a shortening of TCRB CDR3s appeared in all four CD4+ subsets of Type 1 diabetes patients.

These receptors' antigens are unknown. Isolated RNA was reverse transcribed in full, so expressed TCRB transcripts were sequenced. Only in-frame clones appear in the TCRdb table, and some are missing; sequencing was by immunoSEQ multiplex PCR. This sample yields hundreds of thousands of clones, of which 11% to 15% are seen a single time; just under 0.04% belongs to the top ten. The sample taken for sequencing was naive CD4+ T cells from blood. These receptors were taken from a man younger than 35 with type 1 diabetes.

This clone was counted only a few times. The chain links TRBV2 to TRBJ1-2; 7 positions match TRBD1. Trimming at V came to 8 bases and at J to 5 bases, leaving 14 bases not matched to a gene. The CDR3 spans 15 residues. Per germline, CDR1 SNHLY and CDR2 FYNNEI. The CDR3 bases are TGTGCCAGCCAAGGAGGGGGCTCCCGCCTATATGGCTACACCTTC. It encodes CASQGGGSRLYGYTF.

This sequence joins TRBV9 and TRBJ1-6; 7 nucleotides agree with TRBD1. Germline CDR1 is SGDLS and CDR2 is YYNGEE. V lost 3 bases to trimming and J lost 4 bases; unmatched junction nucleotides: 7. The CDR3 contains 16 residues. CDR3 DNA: TGTGCCAGCAGCGCCGGGGGGACAGTTTATAATTCACCCCTCCACTTT. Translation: CASSAGGTVYNSPLHF.

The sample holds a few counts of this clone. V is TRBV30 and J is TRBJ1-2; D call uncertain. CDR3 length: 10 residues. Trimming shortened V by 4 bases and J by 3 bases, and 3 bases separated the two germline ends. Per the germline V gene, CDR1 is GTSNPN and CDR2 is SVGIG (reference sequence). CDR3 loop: CAWIDYGYTF. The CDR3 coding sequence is TGTGCCTGGATTGACTATGGCTACACCTTC.

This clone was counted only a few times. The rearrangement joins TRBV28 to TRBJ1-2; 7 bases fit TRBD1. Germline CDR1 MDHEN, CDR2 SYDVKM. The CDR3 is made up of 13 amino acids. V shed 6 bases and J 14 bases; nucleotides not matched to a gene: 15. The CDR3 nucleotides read TGTGCCAGCAGGATCCGCGGTACAGGGGTTGGGACCTTC. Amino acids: CASRIRGTGVGTF.

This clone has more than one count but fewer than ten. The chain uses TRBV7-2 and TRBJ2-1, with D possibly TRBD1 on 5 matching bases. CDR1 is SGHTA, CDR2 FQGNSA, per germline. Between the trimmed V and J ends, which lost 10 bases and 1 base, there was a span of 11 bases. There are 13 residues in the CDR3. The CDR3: CATGRTSYNEQFF. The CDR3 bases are TGTGCCACCGGACGGACATCCTACAATGAGCAGTTCTTC.

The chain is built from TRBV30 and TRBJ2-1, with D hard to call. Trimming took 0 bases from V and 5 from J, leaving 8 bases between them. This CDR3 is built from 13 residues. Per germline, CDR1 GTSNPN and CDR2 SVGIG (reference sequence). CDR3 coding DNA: TGTGCCTGGAGTGTAAACATAAACAATGAGCAGTTCTTC. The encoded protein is CAWSVNINNEQFF.

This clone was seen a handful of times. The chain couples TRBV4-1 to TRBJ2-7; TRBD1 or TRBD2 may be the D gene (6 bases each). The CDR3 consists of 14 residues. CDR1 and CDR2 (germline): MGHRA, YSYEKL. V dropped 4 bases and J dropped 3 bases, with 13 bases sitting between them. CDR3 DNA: TGCGCCAGCAGCCGACTGAGGGGGGTCTACGAGCAGTACTTC. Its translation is CASSRLRGVYEQYF.

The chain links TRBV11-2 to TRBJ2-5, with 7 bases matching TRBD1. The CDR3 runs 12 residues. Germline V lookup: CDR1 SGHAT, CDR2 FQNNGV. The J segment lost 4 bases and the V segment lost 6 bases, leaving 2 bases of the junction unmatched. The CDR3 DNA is TGTGCCAGCAGTAACAGGGGAGAGACCCAGTACTTC. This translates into CASSNRGETQYF. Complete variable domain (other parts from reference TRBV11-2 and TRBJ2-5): EAGVAQSPRYKIIEKRQSVAFWCNPISGHATLYWYQQILGQGPKLLIQFQNNGVVDDSQLPKDRFSAERLKGVDSTLKIQPAKLEDSAVYLCASSNRGETQYFGPGTRLLVL.